A selection of T cell receptor beta chains follows, all from one sample in a study of cytomegalovirus exposure and HLA in healthy donors. Here immunoSEQ multiplex PCR was the method, and the copy in TCRdb shows in-frame clones only, minus some. The table lists about 55,000 clones, about three quarters of them singletons. Sequenced sample: PBMCs. These receptors originate from a female donor in good health and CMV-seronegative. Both conserved end residues are part of each CDR3. A D gene is named only where the DNA matches it firmly. The size field is filled for only some rows; it gives once, few, many or a size class.

once	TRBV2	TRBJ2-1	TRBD2	CASSREAGGGSNEQFF	TGTGCCAGCAGTCGGGAGGCGGGCGGGGGGTCCAATGAGCAGTTCTTC
-	TRBV7-9	TRBJ2-1	TRBD2	CATKFLAGGVFDEQFF	TGTGCCACTAAGTTCCTAGCGGGAGGGGTTTTCGATGAGCAGTTCTTC
-	TRBV27	TRBJ1-1	TRBD1	CASSQRDRDYTEAFF	TGTGCCAGCAGTCAAAGGGACAGGGATTACACTGAAGCTTTCTTT
-	TRBV28	TRBJ2-7	TRBD1	CASSPGTGIYEQYF	TGTGCCAGCAGTCCCGGGACAGGGATATACGAGCAGTACTTC
-	TRBV9	TRBJ1-5	-	CASSGGARPNQPQHF	TGTGCCAGCAGCGGCGGGGCTCGCCCCAATCAGCCCCAGCATTTT
-	TRBV6-1	TRBJ1-2	-	CASSDLGVGRYGYTF	TGTGCCAGCAGCGACCTCGGGGTTGGTCGCTATGGCTACACCTTC
-	TRBV20-1	TRBJ2-1	-	CSALRLDEQFF	TGCAGTGCATTAAGACTGGATGAGCAGTTCTTC
-	TRBV9	TRBJ2-7	-	CASSVDANEQYF	TGTGCCAGCAGCGTAGACGCTAACGAGCAGTACTTC
once	TRBV6-4	TRBJ1-2	-	CASSLDRYVDYGYTF	TGTGCCAGCAGCTTGGACAGATACGTTGACTATGGCTACACCTTC
few	TRBV6-4	TRBJ1-4	-	CASSDAPGAGELFF	TGTGCCAGCAGTGACGCGCCAGGGGCGGGGGAACTGTTTTTT
few	TRBV29-1	TRBJ2-7	TRBD1	CSVGDRVYEQYF	TGCAGCGTTGGGGACAGGGTCTACGAGCAGTACTTC
-	TRBV29-1	TRBJ2-7	TRBD2	CSVGGGRWGLYEQYF	TGCAGCGTTGGGGGGGGGAGGTGGGGTCTCTACGAGCAGTACTTC
-	TRBV5-6	TRBJ2-1	-	CASTSRLVTSYNEQFF	TGTGCCAGCACCTCTAGGTTGGTTACGTCCTACAATGAGCAGTTCTTC
few	TRBV5-1	TRBJ2-3	-	CASSSSTGADTQYF	TGCGCCAGCAGCTCGTCCACGGGGGCAGATACGCAGTATTTT
few	TRBV15	TRBJ1-3	-	CATSRDRRRGNGNTIYF	TGTGCCACCAGCAGAGATAGGCGAAGAGGTAACGGAAACACCATATATTTT
-	TRBV9	TRBJ1-1	TRBD1	CASSWTGNTEAFF	TGTGCCAGCAGCTGGACAGGGAACACTGAAGCTTTCTTT
-	TRBV25-1	TRBJ2-5	TRBD1	CASSSSQGEETQYF	TGTGCCAGCAGCTCCTCACAGGGGGAAGAGACCCAGTACTTC
-	TRBV6-6	TRBJ2-7	TRBD1	CASKTGVPYEQYF	TGTGCCAGCAAGACAGGGGTTCCTTACGAGCAGTACTTC
few	TRBV5-1	TRBJ2-1	TRBD2	CASSLVGGGYNEQFF	TGCGCCAGCAGCTTGGTTGGGGGGGGTTACAATGAGCAGTTCTTC
-	TRBV5-1	TRBJ2-7	TRBD2	CASSLTSGQIEQYF	TGCGCCAGCAGCTTGACTAGCGGCCAAATCGAGCAGTACTTC
-	TRBV27	TRBJ2-7	TRBD1	CASSYRGLYEQYF	TGTGCCAGCAGTTACAGGGGCCTCTACGAGCAGTACTTC
-	TRBV27	TRBJ2-5	-	CASSVDPARQETQYF	TGTGCCAGCAGTGTAGATCCCGCTAGGCAAGAGACCCAGTACTTC
-	TRBV7-2	TRBJ2-7	-	CASSLGGGSYEQYF	TGTGCCAGCAGCTTAGGGGGCGGCTCCTACGAGCAGTACTTC
-	TRBV4-3	TRBJ2-1	TRBD2	CASSQDPPSGSGEQFF	TGCGCCAGCAGCCAAGATCCCCCTAGCGGGAGTGGGGAGCAGTTCTTC
-	TRBV27	TRBJ2-3	TRBD2	CASSTLTSGTQYF	TGTGCCAGCAGCACTCTGACTAGCGGTACGCAGTATTTT
-	TRBV19	TRBJ2-7	-	CASSIGQNYEQYF	TGTGCCAGTAGTATTGGGCAAAACTACGAGCAGTACTTC
-	TRBV7-9	TRBJ2-2	-	CASSLVRGTGELFF	TGTGCCAGCAGCTTAGTGCGGGGCACCGGGGAGCTGTTTTTT
few	TRBV28	TRBJ1-2	-	CASSSGSYGYTF	TGTGCCAGCAGTTCCGGTTCCTATGGCTACACCTTC
-	TRBV28	TRBJ2-5	-	CASHHPTVETQYF	TGTGCCAGCCACCACCCTACTGTAGAGACCCAGTACTTC
-	TRBV28	TRBJ1-1	-	CALRAGVGTEAFF	TGTGCACTAAGGGCAGGGGTAGGCACTGAAGCTTTCTTT
-	TRBV2	TRBJ1-2	TRBD1	CASNDIRRGHGDYGYTF	TGTGCCAGCAATGATATTAGGAGGGGGCACGGGGACTATGGCTACACCTTC
-	TRBV30	TRBJ1-2	-	CAWSGAGRKNAF	TGTGCCTGGAGTGGGGCTGGGAGAAAAAACGCCTTC
-	TRBV28	TRBJ1-2	-	CASSLGGGGGGYGYTF	TGTGCCAGCAGTTTAGGAGGTGGGGGCGGTGGCTATGGCTACACCTTC
-	TRBV9	TRBJ2-1	TRBD2	CASSAGEREGGPYNEQFF	TGTGCCAGCAGCGCCGGGGAGCGGGAGGGCGGCCCCTACAATGAGCAGTTCTTC
-	TRBV29-1	TRBJ1-1	-	CSVLDSMNTEAFF	TGCAGCGTTCTCGACAGCATGAACACTGAAGCTTTCTTT
-	TRBV4-2	TRBJ2-5	TRBD2	CASSLFQGTSGINQQETQYF	TGTGCCAGCAGCCTATTCCAGGGGACTAGCGGGATCAACCAACAAGAGACCCAGTACTTC
-	TRBV30	TRBJ1-5	-	CAWTGGGGQPQHF	TGTGCCTGGACGGGGGGGGGTGGTCAGCCCCAGCATTTT
few	TRBV11-3	TRBJ2-1	TRBD2	CASSLPGGPGNEQFF	TGTGCCAGCAGCTTACCGGGAGGGCCGGGTAATGAGCAGTTCTTC
-	TRBV7-9	TRBJ2-5	TRBD2	CASSPRTSGVQETQYF	TGTGCCAGCAGCCCTCGGACTAGCGGGGTACAAGAGACCCAGTACTTC
-	TRBV4-2	TRBJ2-5	TRBD1	CASSPRQGAETQYF	TGTGCCAGCAGCCCGAGACAGGGTGCGGAGACCCAGTACTTC
-	TRBV29-1	TRBJ2-3	-	CSVKSRGFPSTDTQYF	TGCAGCGTGAAATCACGGGGGTTCCCTAGCACAGATACGCAGTATTTT
-	TRBV5-1	TRBJ2-7	-	CASSSGSTYEQYF	TGCGCCAGCAGCAGTGGCTCAACCTACGAGCAGTACTTC
-	TRBV4-3	TRBJ2-1	-	CASSQAPGSTYNEQFF	TGCGCCAGCAGCCAAGCTCCCGGGAGTACCTACAATGAGCAGTTCTTC
-	TRBV7-8	TRBJ2-4	-	CASSLALNYKNIQYF	TGTGCCAGCAGCTTAGCGTTGAACTACAAAAACATTCAGTACTTC
-	TRBV5-8	TRBJ2-1	TRBD1	CASSEGQGRNNEQFF	TGTGCCAGCAGCGAGGGACAGGGTCGCAACAATGAGCAGTTCTTC
-	TRBV13	TRBJ2-1	TRBD1	CASSLARGYNVFYNEQFF	TGTGCCAGCAGCTTGGCCAGGGGGTATAATGTATTCTACAATGAGCAGTTCTTC
few	TRBV29-1	TRBJ2-3	TRBD2	CSAGPAGGSTDTQYF	TGCAGCGCGGGACCAGCGGGGGGGAGCACAGATACGCAGTATTTT
few	TRBV28	TRBJ2-3	TRBD2	CASSRPGLASDTQYF	TGTGCCAGCAGTCGACCGGGACTAGCCTCAGATACGCAGTATTTT